This TCR beta chain is drawn from a study of T cells in Graves' hyperthyroidism and ophthalmopathy. Study-wide points: Blood also contained most expanded thyroid clonotypes above 0.001.

RNA transcripts were the template for amplifying TCR beta CDR3 regions. TCR CDR3 regions were first amplified by RT-PCR with HTBI primers. Each CDR3 protein is one row after TCRdb ran MiXCR on the multiplex PCR reads. Seen here are 350,000 to 500,000 distinct CDR3 sequences, approximately 13% observed once, and the top ten hold 4% to 6.5%. This clonotype was recorded at least ten times. Its target is unknown. CDR1 and CDR2 from the germline V gene are SQVTM and ANQGSEA. The V segment lost 7 bases and the J segment 1 base; nucleotides outside the gene matches: 8. The CDR3 length is 14 residues. Sequences were obtained from blood. This clonotype was obtained from a woman under 30 with Graves' hyperthyroidism. The chain carries TRBV29-1 and TRBJ1-1, with 8 bases fitting TRBD1. Here the CDR3 reads CSAGDRTWNTEAFF. The CDR3 bases are TGCAGCGCCGGGGACAGGACTTGGAACACTGAAGCTTTCTTT.